The next 31 T cell receptor beta chains were all read from a single sample in a study of blood T cell repertoires in COVID-19. Profiled with immunoSEQ multiplex PCR; TCRdb holds only in-frame clones, not every one. The sample records around 65,000 clones, approximately 79% being singletons. The material sequenced was peripheral blood. Source of these receptors: a man at least 80 years old with active COVID-19.

Written as DNA, the CDR3 is TGTGCCAGCAGCTTATTATCTTTTGGGGGAGGGCCATCAGATACGCAGTATTTT. This gives the protein CASSLLSFGGGPSDTQYF. The V and J genes are TRBV7-3 and TRBJ2-3, with 7 bases aligning to TRBD2. The CDR3 spans 18 residues. V lost 2 bases to trimming and J lost 4 bases; unmatched junction nucleotides: 15. The V gene's germline CDR1 is SGHTA and CDR2 FQGTGA.

The chain has TRBV5-6 and TRBJ1-2, with 7 bases aligning to TRBD1. The CDR3 is 15 amino acids. The V gene end was trimmed by 4 bases and the J gene end by 4 bases; junction bases not matched to a gene: 10. The V gene's germline CDR1 is SGHDT and CDR2 YYEEEE. The CDR3 protein is CASSRQTGIVYGYTF. The CDR3 coding sequence is TGTGCCAGCAGCAGACAGACAGGGATTGTCTATGGCTACACCTTC.

This rearrangement joins TRBV18 to TRBJ1-1; no definite D call. The germline V gene has CDR1 KGHSH and CDR2 LQKENI. Deletions cut 3 bases from V and 3 bases from J, with 5 bases between. This CDR3 region has 12 residues. CDR3 protein: CASSPRDTEAFF. The DNA of the CDR3 is TGTGCCAGCTCACCGCGGGACACTGAAGCTTTCTTT.

The chain couples TRBV4-3 to TRBJ1-6, with TRBD1 as a possible D gene (5 bases). Trimming took 0 bases from V and 8 from J, leaving 14 bases between them. In germline, CDR1 is LGHNA, CDR2 YSLEER. This CDR3 is 16 amino acids long. CDR3 amino acids: CASSQDKGSLYSPLHF. The CDR3 DNA reads as TGCGCCAGCAGCCAAGATAAGGGGTCCTTGTATTCACCCCTCCACTTT.

This sequence joins TRBV3-1 (or the pseudogene TRBV3-2) and TRBJ2-5; 11 positions match TRBD2. Germline CDR1 reads LGHDT; CDR2 reads YNNKEL (reference sequence). With 6 bases clipped from V and 2 bases from J, the junction kept 2 bases outside the gene matches. The CDR3 extends over 14 amino acids. The DNA of the CDR3 is TGTGCCAGCAGGTCTAGCGGGAGGCAAGAGACCCAGTACTTC. Residues: CASRSSGRQETQYF.

In its sample, this clone was seen once. The genes are TRBV4-3 and TRBJ1-5, with D tentatively TRBD1 (6 bases). Germline V lookup: CDR1 LGHNA, CDR2 YSLEER. V lost 0 bases, J lost 7 bases, and 16 bases lay in between. The CDR3 runs to 16 residues. The CDR3 spells CASSQEWPGRGQPQHF. The CDR3 DNA sequence: TGCGCCAGCAGCCAAGAGTGGCCCGGCAGGGGCCAGCCCCAGCATTTT.

CDR3 sequence: CASSVPGTGELFF. In DNA, the CDR3 is TGCGCCAGCAGCGTCCCAGGCACCGGGGAGCTGTTTTTT. The genes are TRBV5-1 and TRBJ2-2; D not resolved. Germline V gene sequence: CDR1 SGHRS, CDR2 YFSETQ. The V end lost 4 bases, the J end lost 4 bases, and 8 bases lay between the germline ends. The CDR3 is 13 amino acids. The variable domain in full, completed from reference TRBV5-1 and TRBJ2-2, reads KAGVTQTPRYLIKTRGQQVTLSCSPISGHRSVSWYQQTPGQGLQFLFEYFSETQRNKGNFPGRFSGRQFSNSRSEMNVSTLELGDSALYLCASSVPGTGELFFGEGSRLTVL.

In its sample, this clone was seen a few times. The V gene is TRBV9, the J gene TRBJ1-2, with TRBD1 as a possible D gene (6 bases). The CDR3 is made up of 14 amino acids. The V gene's germline CDR1 is SGDLS and CDR2 YYNGEE. V dropped 4 bases and J dropped 8 bases, with 18 bases sitting between them. The CDR3 here is CASSPNTGLRGYTF. CDR3 in DNA: TGTGCCAGCAGCCCAAATACAGGGCTCCGGGGCTACACCTTC. Combining the CDR3 with reference TRBV9 and TRBJ1-2 gives the whole variable domain DSGVTQTPKHLITATGQRVTLRCSPRSGDLSVYWYQQSLDQGLQFLIQYYNGEERAKGNILERFSAQQFPDLHSELNLSSLELGDSALYFCASSPNTGLRGYTFGSGTRLTVV.

The gene calls are TRBV19 and TRBJ1-4, with 12 bases matching TRBD1. Trimming at V came to 5 bases and at J to 8 bases, leaving 6 bases not matched to a gene. Germline CDR1 and CDR2: LNHDA and SQIVND (reference sequence). The CDR3 consists of 15 residues. The DNA of the CDR3 is TGTGCCAGTAGTCCAGGGACAGGGGGCAACGAAAAACTGTTTTTT. Protein product: CASSPGTGGNEKLFF.

The rearrangement uses TRBV6-2 or TRBV6-3 and TRBJ2-2; 9 nucleotides match TRBD1. This CDR3 comprises 16 residues. J lost 3 bases, V lost 6 bases, and 8 bases had no gene match. Germline values: CDR1 MNHEY, CDR2 SVGEGT. The CDR3 protein is CASSPQGAIDTGELFF. The DNA of the CDR3 is TGTGCCAGCAGCCCACAGGGGGCCATTGACACCGGGGAGCTGTTTTTT.

The DNA for the CDR3 is TGCGCCAGCAGCTTAGGCGGGAGCTCCTACAATGAGCAGTTCTTC. It codes for CASSLGGSSYNEQFF. The gene calls are TRBV5-1 and TRBJ2-1, with 7 bases aligning to TRBD2. CDR1 and CDR2 from the germline V gene are SGHRS and YFSETQ. The CDR3 has 15 amino acids. V dropped 2 bases and J dropped 0; count of bases not matched to a gene: 2.

Notes on this clone: The identical CDR3 is also encoded by other nucleotide sequences in the sample. The genes are TRBV7-2 and TRBJ1-1; tentative D call: TRBD1 (5 bases). CDR3 length: 13 residues. Trimming cost V 5 bases and J 1 base, with 8 bases left between them. Per the germline V gene, CDR1 is SGHTA and CDR2 is FQGNSA. DNA of the CDR3: TGTGCCAGCAGCCGCGACAGGAACACTGAAGCTTTCTTT. Residues: CASSRDRNTEAFF.

This chain joins TRBV12-5 and TRBJ2-1, with 7 positions matching TRBD1. V dropped 6 bases and J dropped 4; count of bases not matched to a gene: 15. CDR1 is LGHNT, CDR2 FRNRAP, per germline. The CDR3 is 17 amino acids. The CDR3 protein is CASGYSGQALTYNEQFF. Written as DNA, the CDR3 is TGTGCTAGTGGGTATTCTGGACAGGCCCTGACTTACAATGAGCAGTTCTTC.

The chain combines TRBV6-5 with TRBJ2-1; 9 bases fit TRBD1. With 2 bases clipped from V and 6 bases from J, the junction kept 5 bases outside the gene matches. CDR3 length equals 15 residues. CDR1 and CDR2 from the germline V gene are MNHEY and SVGAGI. The CDR3, as DNA: TGTGCCAGCAGTTACAAGTTGACAGGGGGCAATGAGCAGTTCTTC. Translation: CASSYKLTGGNEQFF.

The V gene is TRBV4-1, the J gene TRBJ2-6; D might be TRBD2 (5 bases). Per the germline V gene, CDR1 is MGHRA and CDR2 is YSYEKL. The CDR3 totals 18 residues. V was pared by 4 bases and J by 0 bases, with 16 bases between. The DNA for the CDR3 is TGCGCCAGCAGCCCAAGGTCGGGGTGGAACTCTGGGGCCAACGTCCTGACTTTC. This encodes CASSPRSGWNSGANVLTF.

The chain employs TRBV6-5 and TRBJ1-6; D call uncertain. The length of the CDR3 is 13 residues. The V gene lost 7 bases and the J gene lost 7 bases, with 11 bases spanning the gap. Germline V gene sequence: CDR1 MNHEY, CDR2 SVGAGI. DNA for the CDR3: TGTGCCAGCATATTGAGAGGGAATTCACCCCTCCACTTT. Amino acids: CASILRGNSPLHF.

The chain has TRBV9 and TRBJ1-4; TRBD1 matches at 8 bases. The germline CDR1 and CDR2 sequences are SGDLS and YYNGEE. The J segment lost 1 base and the V segment lost 2 bases, leaving 4 bases of the junction unmatched. This CDR3 is built from 16 residues. For the CDR3, the DNA is TGTGCCAGCAGCGTTGGGACAGGCGGAACTAATGAAAAACTGTTTTTT. Translation: CASSVGTGGTNEKLFF.

This sequence joins TRBV7-2 and TRBJ2-3, with D maybe TRBD2 (5 bases). V lost 1 base and J lost 4, with 12 bases in between. The CDR3 runs 15 residues. Germline CDR1 is SGHTA and CDR2 is FQGNSA. This CDR3 is CASSLGGERADTQYF. The CDR3 DNA sequence: TGTGCCAGCAGCTTAGGGGGAGAACGGGCAGATACGCAGTATTTT. The whole variable domain, filled in from reference TRBV7-2 and TRBJ2-3, reads GAGVSQSPSNKVTEKGKDVELRCDPISGHTALYWYRQSLGQGLEFLIYFQGNSAPDKSGLPSDRFSAERTGGSVSTLTIQRTQQEDSAVYLCASSLGGERADTQYFGPGTRLTVL.

As concerns this clone: A read error may produce the germline difference seen at one junction end. The J gene is TRBJ2-3, the V gene TRBV7-7, with D uncertain. CDR1 is SSHAT and CDR2 is FNYEAQ in the germline V gene (reference sequence). The CDR3 contains 14 residues. The CDR3 region is CASSLGASTDTQYF. CDR3 coding DNA: TGTGCTAGCAGCTTAGGTGCGAGCACAGATACGCAGTATTTT. The complete variable domain, with remaining parts taken from reference TRBV7-7 and TRBJ2-3, reads GAGVSQSPRYKVTKRGQDVTLRCDPISSHATLYWYQQALGQGPEFLTYFNYEAQPDKSGLPSDRFSAERPEGSISTLTIQRTEQRDSAMYRCASSLGASTDTQYFGPGTRLTVL.

V and J are TRBV5-1 and TRBJ2-3, with TRBD2 matching 9 bases. The ends lost 4 bases at V and 0 bases at J; junction bases unmatched: 6. This CDR3 has 16 residues. Germline values: CDR1 SGHRS, CDR2 YFSETQ. CDR3 sequence: CASSPLTSGSTDTQYF. CDR3 nucleotides: TGCGCCAGCAGCCCCCTGACTAGCGGAAGCACAGATACGCAGTATTTT.

The chain recombines TRBV14 with TRBJ2-3; D ambiguous. V gave up 0 bases and J gave up 4 bases, with 17 bases separating them. Germline CDR1 and CDR2: SGHDN and FVKESK. The CDR3 is 17 residues long. The CDR3 protein is CASSQDLGRNVPDTQYF. In nucleotides, the CDR3 is TGTGCCAGCAGCCAAGATCTTGGCAGGAATGTTCCAGATACGCAGTATTTT.

The V gene is TRBV7-2, the J gene TRBJ1-5; 10 bases line up with TRBD1. The CDR3 spans 15 residues. The germline V gene has CDR1 SGHTA and CDR2 FQGNSA. With 1 base clipped from V and 7 bases from J, the junction kept 4 bases outside the gene matches. CDR3 DNA: TGTGCCAGCAGCTTAGGGACAGGGGGGGGACAGCCCCAGCATTTT. It specifies CASSLGTGGGQPQHF.

This clone is a singleton in its sample. The chain is built from TRBV25-1 and TRBJ2-7; 10 nucleotides match TRBD2. Germline V gene sequence: CDR1 MGHDK, CDR2 SYGVNS. V was pared by 3 bases and J by 1 base, with 3 bases of the junction left unmatched. This CDR3 contains 15 residues. The CDR3 DNA is TGTGCCAGCAGTGATACTAGCGGGGTTTCCTACGAGCAGTACTTC. This codes for CASSDTSGVSYEQYF.

The J gene is TRBJ2-1, the V gene TRBV29-1; 9 positions match TRBD2. V lost 4 bases, J lost 4 bases, and 5 bases stayed unmatched. Germline assignment: CDR1 SQVTM and CDR2 ANQGSEA. This CDR3 is built from 14 residues. The chain's CDR3 is CSVVASGVYNEQFF. The CDR3 coding sequence is TGCAGCGTTGTGGCTAGCGGGGTTTACAATGAGCAGTTCTTC.

The chain recombines TRBV28 with TRBJ1-4, with D perhaps matching TRBD1 (6 bases). There are 13 residues in the CDR3. Trimming pared 3 bases from V and 12 bases from J, leaving 14 bases between. CDR1 is MDHEN and CDR2 is SYDVKM in the germline V gene. CDR3 nucleotide sequence: TGTGCCAGCAGTTTTGGGACACCGGTCCAACTGTTTTTT. As protein: CASSFGTPVQLFF.

The CDR3, as DNA: TGTGCCAGCAGCGGAACCGGGACTATTACGTACAATGAGCAGTTCTTC. It encodes CASSGTGTITYNEQFF. The chain links TRBV5-4 to TRBJ2-1; 7 nucleotides agree with TRBD2. CDR3 length equals 16 residues. The germline V gene encodes CDR1 SGHNT and CDR2 YYREEE (reference sequence). J was trimmed by 4 bases and V by 4 bases; bases with no gene match: 11. The full variable domain, rest sourced from reference TRBV5-4 and TRBJ2-1, is ETGVTQSPTHLIKTRGQQVTLRCSSQSGHNTVSWYQQALGQGPQFIFQYYREEENGRGNFPPRFSGLQFPNYSSELNVNALELDDSALYLCASSGTGTITYNEQFFGPGTRLTVL.

The genes are TRBV9 and TRBJ2-3; D remains unclear. V gave up 4 bases and J gave up 5 bases, with 11 bases separating them. The CDR3 runs to 13 residues. The germline V gene encodes CDR1 SGDLS and CDR2 YYNGEE. This CDR3 reads CASSPRVGDTQYF. DNA of the CDR3: TGTGCCAGCAGCCCTCGGGTCGGAGATACGCAGTATTTT.

The chain employs TRBV4-3 and TRBJ1-2; 12 positions agree with TRBD1. The germline CDR1 and CDR2 sequences are LGHNA and YSLEER. The CDR3 extends over 14 amino acids. The J segment lost 4 bases and the V segment lost 4 bases, leaving 1 base of the junction unmatched. In DNA, the CDR3 is TGCGCCAGCAGCCCGGGACAGGGGGCCTATGGCTACACCTTC. As protein: CASSPGQGAYGYTF.

The chain combines TRBV5-4 with TRBJ2-7; 7 bases align to TRBD1. Germline loops: CDR1 SGHNT, CDR2 YYREEE (reference sequence). Trimming at V came to 4 bases and at J to 6 bases, leaving 4 bases not matched to a gene. The CDR3 length is 12 residues. The CDR3 region has the DNA TGTGCCAGCAGCCCTGACAGGGCCGAGCAGTACTTC. The encoded protein is CASSPDRAEQYF.

The DNA of the CDR3 is TGTGCCAGCAGCTTAGTCCGGGATGCCGGGGAGCTGTTTTTT. This translates into CASSLVRDAGELFF. The chain uses TRBV7-8 and TRBJ2-2; D might be TRBD2 (5 bases). This CDR3 contains 14 residues. The ends were cut back, 1 base at V and 6 bases at J, with 9 bases in the middle. CDR1 and CDR2 (germline): SGHVS, FQNEAQ.

This sequence joins TRBV27 and TRBJ1-1; TRBD1 is a possible D gene (6 bases). This CDR3 has 14 amino acids. Trimming removed 3 bases at V and 1 base at J, with 9 bases between. Germline lookup yields CDR1 MNHEY and CDR2 SMNVEV (reference sequence). The CDR3 region has the DNA TGTGCCAGCAGTTTCGGGGGGGCGAACACTGAAGCTTTCTTT. Amino acids: CASSFGGANTEAFF.